The 17 T cell receptor beta chains in this list originate from one sample, sequenced in a study of a mutant IDH1 vaccine in newly diagnosed glioma. Time point denoted: week 47, end of study. Doses consisted of 300 ug of mutant IDH1 20-mer peptide each, paired with topical imiquimod. These receptors' targets are unknown. Produced via immunoSEQ multiplex PCR; TCRdb's table is partial and in-frame only. The table shows under 60,000 clones, with around three quarters occurring only once. The sequencing used PBMCs, collected from a glioma patient whose treatment included an IDH1 peptide vaccine. The receptors originated from a woman aged 40 to 55 with glioma. Some clones in this sample may be carry-over from other donors' samples.

This clone has only a few counts. The rearrangement joins TRBV2 to TRBJ1-4, with 7 bases that match TRBD1. The CDR3 sequence is 14 residues long. After removal of 3 bases from V and 4 bases from J, the junction contained 2 bases not matched to a gene. Germline assignment: CDR1 SNHLY and CDR2 FYNNEI. In DNA, the CDR3 is TGTGCCAGCAGTGACGGGACAGTTAATGAAAAACTGTTTTTT. Its protein is CASSDGTVNEKLFF. Full variable domain (remainder filled in from reference TRBV2 and TRBJ1-4): EPEVTQTPSHQVTQMGQEVILRCVPISNHLYFYWYRQILGQKVEFLVSFYNNEISEKSEIFDDQFSVERPDGSNFTLKIRSTKLEDSAMYFCASSDGTVNEKLFFGSGTQLSVL.

The rearrangement joins TRBV7-9 to TRBJ1-1, with a weak D call TRBD1 (5 bases). Germline CDR1 reads SEHNR; CDR2 reads FQNEAQ (reference sequence). V shed 6 bases and J shed 7 bases, with 18 bases lying between them. The CDR3 extends over 14 amino acids. The CDR3 loop is CASRPLGGDLEAFF. The CDR3 region has the DNA TGTGCCAGCAGACCGCTGGGGGGGGACCTTGAAGCTTTCTTT.

The chain couples TRBV25-1 to TRBJ2-7, with D unresolved. CDR1 and CDR2 (germline): MGHDK, SYGVNS. Trimming left V 4 bases short and J 4 bases short, with 5 bases between. This CDR3 region has 11 residues. This CDR3 reads CASSGIYEQYF. The CDR3 DNA reads as TGTGCCAGCAGTGGAATATACGAGCAGTACTTC.

The CDR3 DNA sequence: TGTGCCAGCAGGCTTAGTAGCGGGGGGGCTGGCAATGAGCAGTTCTTC. Translating it yields CASRLSSGGAGNEQFF. This chain links TRBV7-9 with TRBJ2-1, with 11 bases matching TRBD2. The V gene's germline CDR1 is SEHNR and CDR2 FQNEAQ (reference sequence). Trimming at V came to 6 bases and at J to 6 bases, leaving 10 bases not matched to a gene. The CDR3 length is 16 residues.

The chain links TRBV19 to TRBJ1-2; D gene ambiguous. V lost 3 bases and J lost 3, with 5 bases in between. The CDR3 runs 12 residues. Germline CDR1 reads LNHDA; CDR2 reads SQIVND (reference sequence). CDR3 sequence: CASSMIDYGYTF. CDR3 DNA sequence: TGTGCCAGTAGTATGATCGACTATGGCTACACCTTC. The entire variable domain, with the rest obtained from reference TRBV19 and TRBJ1-2, is as follows: DGGITQSPKYLFRKEGQNVTLSCEQNLNHDAMYWYRQDPGQGLRLIYYSQIVNDFQKGDIAEGYSVSREKKESFPLTVTSAQKNPTAFYLCASSMIDYGYTFGSGTRLTVV.

The V gene is TRBV2, the J gene TRBJ2-3; the match to TRBD2 covers 13 bases. The trim removed 3 bases at V and 2 bases at J, leaving 8 bases unmatched. Germline CDR1 SNHLY, CDR2 FYNNEI. The CDR3 length is 18 residues. DNA for the CDR3: TGTGCCAGCAGTGAGTCTTGGACTAGCGGGGGCCCCACAGATACGCAGTATTTT. This gives the protein CASSESWTSGGPTDTQYF.

This CDR3 is CASSLGGGSTDTQYF. CDR3 nucleotide sequence: TGCGCCAGCAGCCTAGGGGGGGGAAGCACAGATACGCAGTATTTT. The V gene is TRBV4-3, the J gene TRBJ2-3; the D gene is possibly TRBD2 (7 bases). The ends were cut back, 4 bases at V and 0 bases at J, with 11 bases in the middle. Germline lookup yields CDR1 LGHNA and CDR2 YSLEER. The CDR3 has 15 amino acids.

This clone was counted only a few times. J is TRBJ1-1 and V is TRBV9; a possible D gene is TRBD1 (5 bases). V dropped 3 bases and J dropped 3 bases, with 9 bases sitting between them. The CDR3 runs to 13 residues. Germline-derived CDR1 and CDR2 are SGDLS and YYNGEE. This CDR3 reads CASSDEGHTEAFF. The DNA of the CDR3 is TGTGCCAGCAGCGATGAGGGGCACACTGAAGCTTTCTTT. The variable domain in full, with the rest retrieved from reference TRBV9 and TRBJ1-1, is DSGVTQTPKHLITATGQRVTLRCSPRSGDLSVYWYQQSLDQGLQFLIQYYNGEERAKGNILERFSAQQFPDLHSELNLSSLELGDSALYFCASSDEGHTEAFFGQGTRLTVV.

V is TRBV30 and J is TRBJ2-5; D is unresolved. Germline V gene data show CDR1 as GTSNPN and CDR2 as SVGIG (reference sequence). The CDR3 length is 12 residues. Trimming removed 5 bases from V and 4 bases from J, with 11 bases in between. Written as DNA, the CDR3 is TGTGCCTGGGAGGAACAGCGAGAGACCCAGTACTTC. The encoded protein is CAWEEQRETQYF.

The chain links TRBV19 to TRBJ1-6; 9 bases map to TRBD1. Germline V gives CDR1 LNHDA, CDR2 SQIVND (reference sequence). Unmatched junction bases numbered 4, after V lost 3 bases and J lost 7 bases. The CDR3 covers 15 residues. In DNA, the CDR3 is TGTGCCAGTAGTATGGAGGACAGGGGAAATTCACCCCTCCACTTT. The encoded protein is CASSMEDRGNSPLHF. The whole variable domain, remainder taken from reference TRBV19 and TRBJ1-6, is DGGITQSPKYLFRKEGQNVTLSCEQNLNHDAMYWYRQDPGQGLRLIYYSQIVNDFQKGDIAEGYSVSREKKESFPLTVTSAQKNPTAFYLCASSMEDRGNSPLHFGNGTRLTVT.

This clone was picked up a small number of times. This chain links TRBV7-2 with TRBJ1-1, with D unresolved. Trimming pared 5 bases from V and 1 base from J, leaving 11 bases between. CDR3 length: 14 residues. Germline values: CDR1 SGHTA, CDR2 FQGNSA. The CDR3 region is CASSPGSANTEAFF. The DNA of the CDR3 is TGTGCCAGCAGCCCCGGGAGTGCGAACACTGAAGCTTTCTTT.

J is TRBJ2-1 and V is TRBV10-3, with D perhaps assigned TRBD1 or TRBD2 (5 bases each). This CDR3 has 15 residues. Trimming removed 2 bases from V and 4 bases from J, with 12 bases in between. CDR1 and CDR2 from the germline V gene are ENHRY and SYGVKD. The CDR3 DNA reads as TGTGCCATCAGTGAGCCCGGGACGACTTACAATGAGCAGTTCTTC. Its protein product is CAISEPGTTYNEQFF.

V is TRBV19 and J is TRBJ2-7, with D perhaps TRBD1 or TRBD2 (7 bases each). The CDR3 has 13 amino acids. The germline V gene encodes CDR1 LNHDA and CDR2 SQIVND (reference sequence). Trimming took 9 bases from V and 7 from J, leaving 19 bases between them. Here the CDR3 reads CASGGGGMGEQYF. The CDR3 coding sequence is TGTGCCAGCGGGGGAGGGGGCATGGGGGAGCAGTACTTC. The full variable domain, completed using reference TRBV19 and TRBJ2-7, is DGGITQSPKYLFRKEGQNVTLSCEQNLNHDAMYWYRQDPGQGLRLIYYSQIVNDFQKGDIAEGYSVSREKKESFPLTVTSAQKNPTAFYLCASGGGGMGEQYFGPGTRLTVT.

The chain uses TRBV27 and TRBJ2-7, with D unclear. Trimming left V 6 bases short and J 5 bases short, with 26 bases between. This CDR3 comprises 17 residues. Germline loops: CDR1 MNHEY, CDR2 SMNVEV (reference sequence). The chain's CDR3 is CASRQMRRSDSPDEQYF. The CDR3 DNA reads TGTGCCAGCAGACAAATGCGACGGTCCGACTCTCCCGACGAGCAGTACTTC.

This clone was detected a few times. The chain uses TRBV2 and TRBJ1-1; D not resolved. Between the trimmed V and J ends, which lost 6 bases and 11 bases, there was a span of 19 bases. The germline gives CDR1 SNHLY, CDR2 FYNNEI. CDR3 length equals 13 residues. The CDR3 DNA follows: TGTGCCAGCAGCCTGGACTCTGTTACGGACGCTTTCTTT. Amino acids: CASSLDSVTDAFF.

This chain joins TRBV5-1 and TRBJ1-1, with D tentatively TRBD1 (6 bases). This CDR3 is built from 16 residues. Per germline, CDR1 SGHRS and CDR2 YFSETQ. Trimming stripped 3 bases from V and 2 bases from J, with 17 bases between. The CDR3 nucleotides are TGCGCCAGCAGCTGGACCCCGGACAGCGCCAACACTGAAGCTTTCTTT. Its protein product is CASSWTPDSANTEAFF.

This clone was found once. The J gene is TRBJ1-1, the V gene TRBV29-1; D unresolved. The V gene's germline CDR1 is SQVTM and CDR2 ANQGSEA. The CDR3 spans 12 residues. This CDR3 is CSTALGNTEAFF. The CDR3 DNA reads as TGCAGTACTGCGTTGGGGAACACTGAAGCTTTCTTT. The full variable domain, rest sourced from reference TRBV29-1 and TRBJ1-1, is SAVISQKPSRDICQRGTSLTIQCQVDSQVTMMFWYRQQPGQSLTLIATANQGSEATYESGFVIDKFPISRPNLTFSTLTVSNMSPEDSSIYLCSTALGNTEAFFGQGTRLTVV.